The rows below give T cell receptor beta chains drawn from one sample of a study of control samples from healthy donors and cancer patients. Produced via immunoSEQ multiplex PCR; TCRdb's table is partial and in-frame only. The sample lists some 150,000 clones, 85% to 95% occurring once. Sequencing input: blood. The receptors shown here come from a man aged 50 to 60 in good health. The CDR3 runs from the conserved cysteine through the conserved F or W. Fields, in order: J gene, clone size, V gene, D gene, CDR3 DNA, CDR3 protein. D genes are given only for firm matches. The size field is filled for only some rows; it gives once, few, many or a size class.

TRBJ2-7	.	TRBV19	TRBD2	TGTGCCAGTAGTATTACTAGCGGGAGGGTTGCCGAGCAGTACTTC	CASSITSGRVAEQYF
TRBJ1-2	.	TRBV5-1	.	TGCGCCAGCAGCTTGAATAGGTATGGGGCCTATGGCTACACCTTC	CASSLNRYGAYGYTF
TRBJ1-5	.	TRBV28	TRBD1	TGTGCCAGCAGTCGACAGGGTCAGCCCCAGCATTTT	CASSRQGQPQHF
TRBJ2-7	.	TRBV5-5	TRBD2	TGTGCCAGCAGCTTGGAGGAGCCTAGCGGCTTCTCCTACGAGCAGTACTTC	CASSLEEPSGFSYEQYF
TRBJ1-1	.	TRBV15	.	TGTGCCACCAGCAGAGATATAGGGGCTAACACTGAAGCTTTCTTT	CATSRDIGANTEAFF
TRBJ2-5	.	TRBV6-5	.	TGTGCCAACAGCCCCACGGTCTGGGAGACCCAGTACTTC	CANSPTVWETQYF
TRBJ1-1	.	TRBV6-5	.	TGTGCCAGCAGTTCCTTGACACCCAACACTGAAGCTTTCTTT	CASSSLTPNTEAFF
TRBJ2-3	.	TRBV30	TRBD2	TGTGCCTGGAGTCCACCAGGGGTAGCGGGAGGACGGATGCTAACAGATACGCAGTATTTT	CAWSPPGVAGGRMLTDTQYF
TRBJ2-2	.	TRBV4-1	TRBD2	TGCGCCAGCAGGATAGCGGGAGGCGGGGAGCTGTTTTTT	CASRIAGGGELFF
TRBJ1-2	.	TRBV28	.	TGTGCCAGCAGTTCGAGCCCCGGCGGCTACACCTTC	CASSSSPGGYTF
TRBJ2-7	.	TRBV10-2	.	TGCGCCAGCAGGATGGACAGTTACGAGCAGTACTTC	CASRMDSYEQYF
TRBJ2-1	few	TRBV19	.	TGTGCCAGTAGTATTAAACTCTACAATGAGCAGTTCTTC	CASSIKLYNEQFF
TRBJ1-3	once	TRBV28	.	TGTGCCAGCTCCCAATGGACCCTGGGAAACACCATATATTTT	CASSQWTLGNTIYF
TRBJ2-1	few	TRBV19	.	TGTGCCTCGAACAGGGCCGGTTTTGATGAGCAGTTCTTC	CASNRAGFDEQFF
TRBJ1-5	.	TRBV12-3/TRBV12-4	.	TGTGCCAGCAGTTCTACTACTGATCAGCCCCAGCATTTT	CASSSTTDQPQHF
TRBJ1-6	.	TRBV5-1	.	TGCGCCAGCAGCTTGGATCAGGGGTTCTTTTCACCCCTCCACTTT	CASSLDQGFFSPLHF
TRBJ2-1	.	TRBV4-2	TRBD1	TGTGCCAGCAGCCAAGATACAGGGGGCTACAATGAGCAGTTCTTC	CASSQDTGGYNEQFF
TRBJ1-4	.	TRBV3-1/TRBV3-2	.	TGTGCCAGCAGCCAAGTGATAACAACTAATGAAAAACTGTTTTTT	CASSQVITTNEKLFF
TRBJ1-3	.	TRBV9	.	TGTGCCAGCAGCGCCAGGGTTGGCTCTGGAAACACCATATATTTT	CASSARVGSGNTIYF
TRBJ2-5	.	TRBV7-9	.	TGTGCCAGCAGCTTACGTGGCAGCGGGCTCCAAGAGACCCAGTACTTC	CASSLRGSGLQETQYF
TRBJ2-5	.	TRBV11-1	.	TGTGCCAGCAGCTTAGGGGTAGAGACCCAGTACTTC	CASSLGVETQYF
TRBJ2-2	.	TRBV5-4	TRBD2	TGTGCCAGCAGCTTGGAGCGGGAGGCCACCGGGGAGCTGTTTTTT	CASSLEREATGELFF
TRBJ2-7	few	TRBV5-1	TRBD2	TGCGCCAGCAGCATTTCTAGCGGCTACGAGCAGTACTTC	CASSISSGYEQYF
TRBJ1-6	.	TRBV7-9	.	TGTGCCAGCAGCTCAGGGGATTCACCCCTCCACTTT	CASSSGDSPLHF
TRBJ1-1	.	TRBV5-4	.	TGTGCCAGCAGCCCTGGAGGGCGATTGAACACTGAAGCTTTCTTT	CASSPGGRLNTEAFF
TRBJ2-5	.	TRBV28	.	TGTGCCAGCGCACTCGGGGGTTTAGAGACCCAGTACTTC	CASALGGLETQYF
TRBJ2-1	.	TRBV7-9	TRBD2	TGTGCCAGCAGCTTAGGTAGGGTCCTAGCGGGAGATAAGTTCTTC	CASSLGRVLAGDKFF
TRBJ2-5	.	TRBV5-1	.	TGCGCCAGCAGCTTGGCACTAGGGGAGTGGGAGACCCAGTACTTC	CASSLALGEWETQYF
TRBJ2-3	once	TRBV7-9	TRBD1	TGTGCCAGCAGCCGACAGGGGTCAGGGACCCACGATACGCAGTATTTT	CASSRQGSGTHDTQYF
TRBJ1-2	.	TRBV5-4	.	TGTGCCACCCATCCGGACTGGGACTATGGCTACACCTTC	CATHPDWDYGYTF
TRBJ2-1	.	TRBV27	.	TGTGCCAGCAGTTACCCAGGGAGCTCCCCCTACAATGAGCAGTTCTTC	CASSYPGSSPYNEQFF
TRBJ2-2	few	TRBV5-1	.	TGCGCCAGCAGCTTGACAGAGAACACCGGGGAGCTGTTTTTT	CASSLTENTGELFF
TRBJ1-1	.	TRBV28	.	TGTGCCAGCAGTTTGGTTGGGAATAATGAAGCTTTCTTT	CASSLVGNNEAFF
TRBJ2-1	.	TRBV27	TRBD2	TGTGCCAGCAGTTTAGAGGGACTAGCAACCTACAATGAGCAGTTCTTC	CASSLEGLATYNEQFF
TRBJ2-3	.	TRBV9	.	TGTGCCAGCAGCGGCACAGAGGTCAGCACAGATACGCAGTATTTT	CASSGTEVSTDTQYF
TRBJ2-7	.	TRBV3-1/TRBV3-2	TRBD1	TGTGCCAGCAGCGGACAGGGGATCTCCTACGAGCAGTACTTC	CASSGQGISYEQYF
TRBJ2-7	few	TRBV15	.	TGTGCCACCAGCAGAGCCCCGGGCCGCCCAAGTTCCTACGAGCAGTACTTC	CATSRAPGRPSSYEQYF
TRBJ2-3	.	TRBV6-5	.	TGTGCCAGCAGTTACTCGGTCGGGACCACAGATACGCAGTATTTT	CASSYSVGTTDTQYF
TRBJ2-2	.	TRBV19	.	TGTGCCAGTAGTATAGGGTTCACCGGGGAGCTGTTTTTT	CASSIGFTGELFF
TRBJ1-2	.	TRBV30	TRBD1	TGTGCCTGGGCAGGGGGCGCGAGTTATGGCTACACCTTC	CAWAGGASYGYTF
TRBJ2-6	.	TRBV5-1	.	TGCGCCAGCAGCTTGGCCGGCTCTGGGGCCAACGTCCTGACTTTC	CASSLAGSGANVLTF
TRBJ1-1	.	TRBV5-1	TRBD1	TGCGCCAGCAGCTTGGGACAGGGGGCATTAAACACTGAAGCTTTCTTT	CASSLGQGALNTEAFF
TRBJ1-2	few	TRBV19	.	TGTGCCAGTAGTATCGGGACCGCTAACTATGGCTACACCTTC	CASSIGTANYGYTF
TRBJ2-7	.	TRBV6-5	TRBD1	TGTGCCAGCAATGGGGACAGGGGAGGGTACGAGCAGTACTTC	CASNGDRGGYEQYF
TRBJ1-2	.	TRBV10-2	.	TGCGCCAGCAGTGAGGAGGGGGGCTATGGCTACACCTTC	CASSEEGGYGYTF
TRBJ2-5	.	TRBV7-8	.	TGTGCCAGCAGGGATAGGTACCAAGAGACCCAGTACTTC	CASRDRYQETQYF
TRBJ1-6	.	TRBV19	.	TGTGCCAGTAGTATATTCAGGGAAAATTCACCCCTCCACTTT	CASSIFRENSPLHF
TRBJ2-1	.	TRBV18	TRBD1	TGTGCCAGCTCACAGGACAGGGGGGCCTACAATGAGCAGTTCTTC	CASSQDRGAYNEQFF
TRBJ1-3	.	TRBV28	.	TGTGCCAGCATCGGCACTGGAAACACCATATATTTT	CASIGTGNTIYF
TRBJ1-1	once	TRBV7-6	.	TGTGCCAGCAGCTTAGAAGGTTTCGGGGTGAACACTGAAGCTTTCTTT	CASSLEGFGVNTEAFF